Following are 17 T cell receptor beta chains from one sample sequenced in a study of graft-versus-host responses after intestinal transplantation. Sequenced by immunoSEQ multiplex PCR; TCRdb stores in-frame clones only, minus some. Of about 98,000 clones listed, roughly 80% were seen once; the top ten hold about 17%. What these receptors recognize is not known. Material: unstimulated CD8+ T cells sorted from spleen or lymph node cells, obtained before intestinal transplant. These receptors came from a human donor who received an intestinal transplant.

The CDR3 is CASSPSVRGNTGELFF. Written as DNA, the CDR3 is TGTGCCAGCTCACCATCCGTTCGGGGGAACACCGGGGAGCTGTTTTTT. The V gene is TRBV18, the J gene TRBJ2-2; D is possibly TRBD2 (5 bases). With 2 bases removed from V and 1 base from J, the gap between germline ends came to 11 bases. The CDR3 runs to 16 residues. Germline V gene data show CDR1 as KGHSH and CDR2 as LQKENI. The entire variable domain, with the rest obtained from reference TRBV18 and TRBJ2-2, is as follows: NAGVMQNPRHLVRRRGQEARLRCSPMKGHSHVYWYRQLPEEGLKFMVYLQKENIIDESGMPKERFSAEFPKEGPSILRIQQVVRGDSAAYFCASSPSVRGNTGELFFGEGSRLTVL.

The V call is TRBV11-3, the J call TRBJ1-1; maybe TRBD1 (6 bases). Germline V gene sequence: CDR1 SGHNT, CDR2 YENEEA. With 4 bases removed from V and 7 bases from J, the gap between germline ends came to 19 bases. This CDR3 is built from 15 residues. Here the CDR3 reads CASSYSGVVSIEAFF. The DNA of the CDR3 is TGTGCCAGCAGCTACTCAGGGGTCGTAAGTATTGAAGCTTTCTTT.

CDR3 coding DNA: TGTGCCAGCAGTTACTCTAGCGGGGGGTACGAGCAGTACTTC. This encodes CASSYSSGGYEQYF. The V and J genes are TRBV6-6 and TRBJ2-7; 10 nucleotides line up with TRBD2. Germline V gives CDR1 MNHNY, CDR2 SVGAGI (reference sequence). The CDR3 consists of 14 residues. After removal of 0 bases from V and 4 bases from J, the junction contained 0 bases not matched to a gene.

This clone came up once. This chain connects TRBV4-1 to TRBJ2-5; D call uncertain. Germline assignment: CDR1 MGHRA and CDR2 YSYEKL. The length of the CDR3 is 14 residues. V lost 2 bases to trimming and J lost 4 bases, with 11 bases between them. Written as DNA, the CDR3 is TGCGCCAGCAGCCAACCCTGGCCCCTAGAGACCCAGTACTTC. It is translated as CASSQPWPLETQYF.

The CDR3 sequence is CASSLGVGYTF. The CDR3 coding sequence is TGTGCCAGCAGTTTAGGGGTTGGCTACACCTTC. The rearrangement joins TRBV28 to TRBJ1-2, with D hard to call. The V gene lost 2 bases and the J gene lost 7 bases, with 5 bases spanning the gap. Per the germline V gene, CDR1 is MDHEN and CDR2 is SYDVKM. The CDR3 contains 11 residues.

The chain combines TRBV19 with TRBJ2-3; D is perhaps TRBD1 or TRBD2 (5 bases each). The CDR3 totals 12 residues. Germline values: CDR1 LNHDA, CDR2 SQIVND (reference sequence). V was shortened by 6 bases and J by 4 bases, with 8 bases between the two germline ends. The CDR3 reads CASSLGADTQYF. DNA of the CDR3: TGTGCCAGTAGCCTGGGGGCAGATACGCAGTATTTT.

The chain has TRBV27 and TRBJ1-1; the D is unclear. CDR3 size: 14 residues. CDR1 is MNHEY and CDR2 is SMNVEV in the germline V gene (reference sequence). V was shortened by 1 base and J by 1 base, with 7 bases between the two germline ends. The CDR3 loop reads CASSLFPANTEAFF. The CDR3 nucleotides are TGTGCCAGCAGTTTATTTCCTGCGAACACTGAAGCTTTCTTT.

This clone has just one count. The chain employs TRBV9 and TRBJ2-7, with 7 bases lining up with TRBD2. Unmatched junction bases numbered 10, after V lost 3 bases and J lost 1 base. Per germline, CDR1 SGDLS and CDR2 YYNGEE. The CDR3 has 16 amino acids. The CDR3 here is CASSAREGRVSYEQYF. Written as DNA, the CDR3 is TGTGCCAGCAGCGCCAGGGAGGGCAGGGTGTCCTACGAGCAGTACTTC.

The chain has TRBV18 and TRBJ1-2; D may be TRBD1 (6 bases). The CDR3 is 15 residues long. Trimming shortened V by 4 bases and J by 4 bases, and 16 bases separated the two germline ends. Germline V gives CDR1 KGHSH, CDR2 LQKENI. This CDR3 reads CASSLTGRGSYGYTF. CDR3 in DNA: TGTGCCAGCTCACTCACAGGGAGGGGATCCTATGGCTACACCTTC.

The chain joins TRBV27 to TRBJ1-1; perhaps TRBD1 as D (6 bases). The CDR3 is 14 residues long. Germline V gene data show CDR1 as MNHEY and CDR2 as SMNVEV (reference sequence). V was trimmed by 6 bases and J by 1 base, leaving 12 bases between them. The CDR3 loop is CASRIQGRNTEAFF. In DNA form, the CDR3 reads TGTGCCAGCAGAATACAGGGCCGGAACACTGAAGCTTTCTTT.

The rearrangement links TRBV19 to TRBJ1-5; tentative D call: TRBD1 (5 bases). Per germline, CDR1 LNHDA and CDR2 SQIVND (reference sequence). V shed 1 base and J shed 6 bases, with 16 bases lying between them. The CDR3 loop spans 16 amino acids. The CDR3 DNA follows: TGTGCCAGTAGTATAGGCCCGGACGGGGCTGCTCAGCCCCAGCATTTT. Encoded protein: CASSIGPDGAAQPQHF.

The genes are TRBV5-6 and TRBJ2-7, with 10 bases that match TRBD1. CDR3 length equals 14 residues. Trimming removed 4 bases from V and 5 bases from J; junction bases left unmatched: 6. Germline V gene lookup returns CDR1 SGHDT and CDR2 YYEEEE. The DNA for the CDR3 is TGTGCCAGCAGCCGGGACAGGGGATATCACGAGCAGTACTTC. Protein sequence: CASSRDRGYHEQYF. The entire variable domain, with the rest obtained from reference TRBV5-6 and TRBJ2-7, is as follows: DAGVTQSPTHLIKTRGQQVTLRCSPKSGHDTVSWYQQALGQGPQFIFQYYEEEERQRGNFPDRFSGHQFPNYSSELNVNALLLGDSALYLCASSRDRGYHEQYFGPGTRLTVT.

This CDR3 is CASSQVSAIQETQYF. DNA of the CDR3: TGCGCCAGCAGCCAAGTTAGCGCTATCCAAGAGACCCAGTACTTC. V usage is TRBV4-1 and J usage is TRBJ2-5; D may be TRBD2 (5 bases). Between the trimmed V and J ends, which lost 1 base and 1 base, there was a span of 10 bases. The CDR3 extends over 15 amino acids. Germline CDR1 MGHRA, CDR2 YSYEKL.

The V gene is TRBV28, the J gene TRBJ1-4, with D possibly TRBD1 on 6 matching bases. This CDR3 contains 15 residues. V dropped 1 base and J dropped 3 bases, with 9 bases sitting between them. Looked up from germline, CDR1 is MDHEN and CDR2 is SYDVKM. CDR3 DNA: TGTGCCAGCAGTTTATCGGGGGGCCCTAATGAAAAACTGTTTTTT. Encoded protein: CASSLSGGPNEKLFF.

This clone was detected once. The chain combines TRBV13 with TRBJ2-7; 10 nucleotides align to TRBD2. The CDR3 has 16 amino acids. V was clipped by 1 base and J by 4 bases; unmatched bases: 7. Germline assignment: CDR1 PRHDT and CDR2 FYEKMQ (reference sequence). The CDR3 reads CASSLAASGRGYEQYF. The CDR3 nucleotides are TGTGCCAGCAGCTTAGCGGCAAGCGGGAGGGGGTACGAGCAGTACTTC. Full variable domain (rest looked up from reference TRBV13 and TRBJ2-7): AAGVIQSPRHLIKEKRETATLKCYPIPRHDTVYWYQQGPGQDPQFLISFYEKMQSDKGSIPDRFSAQQFSDYHSELNMSSLELGDSALYFCASSLAASGRGYEQYFGPGTRLTVT.

V is TRBV27 and J is TRBJ2-7, with D unresolved. Germline V gives CDR1 MNHEY, CDR2 SMNVEV (reference sequence). Trimming removed 3 bases from V and 2 bases from J, with 8 bases in between. This CDR3 has 13 residues. CDR3 in amino acids: CASSFSRTYEQYF. CDR3 sequence (DNA): TGTGCCAGCAGTTTTTCCAGGACCTACGAGCAGTACTTC.

This clone was picked up a small number of times. The chain is built from TRBV7-6 and TRBJ2-7; D uncertain. This CDR3 has 16 amino acids. V was pared by 3 bases and J by 3 bases, with 18 bases between. Germline V gene data show CDR1 as SGHVS and CDR2 as FNYEAQ. CDR3 loop: CASSFYRHRGFYEQYF. As DNA, the CDR3 is TGTGCCAGCAGCTTTTATCGACACCGAGGCTTCTACGAGCAGTACTTC.